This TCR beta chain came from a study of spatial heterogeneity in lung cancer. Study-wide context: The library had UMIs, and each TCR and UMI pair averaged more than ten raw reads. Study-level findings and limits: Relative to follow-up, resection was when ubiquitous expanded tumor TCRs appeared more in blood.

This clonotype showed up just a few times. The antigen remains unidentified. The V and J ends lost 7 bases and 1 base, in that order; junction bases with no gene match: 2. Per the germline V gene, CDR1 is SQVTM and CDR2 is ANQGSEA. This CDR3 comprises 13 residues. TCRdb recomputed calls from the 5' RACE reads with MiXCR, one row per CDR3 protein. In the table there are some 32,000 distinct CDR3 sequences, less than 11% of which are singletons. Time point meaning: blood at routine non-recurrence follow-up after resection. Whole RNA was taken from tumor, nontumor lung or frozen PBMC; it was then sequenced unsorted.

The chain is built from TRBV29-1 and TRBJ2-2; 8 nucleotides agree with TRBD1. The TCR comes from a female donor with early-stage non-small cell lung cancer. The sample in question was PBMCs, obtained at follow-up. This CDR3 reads CSAGTGNTGELFF. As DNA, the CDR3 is TGCAGCGCCGGGACAGGGAACACCGGGGAGCTGTTTTTT.